This is a list of T cell receptor beta chains from one sample in a study of human CD8 memory T cell subsets. With the 5' RACE reads reprocessed, TCRdb shows one record per CDR3 protein and no DNA. The sample totals some 7,000 distinct CDR3 sequences. Sequenced: CD8+ T cells from PBMCs. The receptor set was obtained from a human donor in good health. Both conserved end residues are part of each CDR3. The size of a clone is reported for some rows only, either as once, few or many, or as a class for expanded clones.

-,TRBJ2-2,TRBV19,CGAGRGTGELFF
-,TRBJ2-7,TRBV19,CASSILPSDPYEQYF
-,TRBJ2-2,TRBV4-2,CASSHPGTGYTGELFF
medium-sized,TRBJ2-1,TRBV20-1,CSAREPGGVSNEQFF
medium-sized,TRBJ2-1,TRBV7-2,CASSSSGLAGSSLFF
-,TRBJ1-1,TRBV19,CASSFGGETEAFF
medium-sized,TRBJ1-1,TRBV20-1,CSARSGGANTEAFF
-,TRBJ2-2,TRBV5-1,CASSSGQGPYHIPGELFF
-,TRBJ2-3,TRBV24-1,CATSDWGGSSTQYF
-,TRBJ2-3,TRBV27,CASSFFGGSSDTQYF
-,TRBJ2-1,TRBV5-6,CASSAGGLVNEQFF
-,TRBJ2-6,TRBV27,CASSSTGPFSGANVLTF
-,TRBJ1-5,TRBV28,CASSFVSRETQHF
-,TRBJ2-7,TRBV27,CASSALTSRHEQYF
-,TRBJ2-1,TRBV5-1,CASSFDSGGYNEQFF
-,TRBJ2-1,TRBV12-3/TRBV12-4,CASSSLGALAGGDEQFF
medium-sized,TRBJ2-7,TRBV7-9,CASRGDPLYEQYF